This T cell receptor beta chain emerged from a study of T cells in localized non-small cell lung cancer. Profiling relied on immunoSEQ multiplex PCR, and the TCRdb table lists in-frame clones only, not all of them. Here the sample spans approximately 33,000 clones, approximately 94% being singletons. Germline V gene lookup returns CDR1 SGHNT and CDR2 YYREEE (reference sequence). V was clipped by 4 bases and J by 9 bases, with 17 bases between them. The CDR3 runs 14 residues. Sequences were derived from peripheral blood, sampled before any cancer treatment. The chain has TRBV5-4 and TRBJ2-1, with a possible D match to TRBD2 (7 bases). This TCR came from a female donor at least 60 years old with stage I lung adenocarcinoma. The CDR3 DNA reads as TGTGCCAGCAGCCCGCAATGGGGGGGCGGTGAGCAGTTCTTC. Translation: CASSPQWGGGEQFF.